These 19 T cell receptor beta chains originate from one sample sequenced in a study of T cell responses to AZD1222 COVID-19 vaccine. Clones were read by immunoSEQ multiplex PCR, and TCRdb kept only the in-frame ones, dropping some. There are about 35,000 clones in the sample; 86% occur only once, and around 10% lies in the top ten. Sequenced material: peripheral blood, taken 28 days after the second AZD1222 dose. The source is an adult who received the AZD1222 COVID-19 vaccine.

V and J are TRBV18 and TRBJ2-2, with D perhaps being TRBD1 or TRBD2 (5 bases each). The V gene's germline CDR1 is KGHSH and CDR2 LQKENI. The CDR3 is 14 residues long. The ends were cut back, 3 bases at V and 4 bases at J, with 9 bases in the middle. CDR3 region: CASSPTGLTGELFF. CDR3 DNA: TGTGCCAGCTCACCGACGGGGCTCACCGGGGAGCTGTTTTTT. Based on the CDR3 plus reference TRBV18 and TRBJ2-2, the full variable domain is NAGVMQNPRHLVRRRGQEARLRCSPMKGHSHVYWYRQLPEEGLKFMVYLQKENIIDESGMPKERFSAEFPKEGPSILRIQQVVRGDSAAYFCASSPTGLTGELFFGEGSRLTVL.

As for this clone: This sample also contains other DNA sequences that code for the same CDR3. The rearrangement uses TRBV29-1 and TRBJ1-2; 10 bases are shared with TRBD1. This CDR3 spans 13 amino acids. The germline gives CDR1 SQVTM, CDR2 ANQGSEA. The V and J ends lost 3 bases and 4 bases, in that order; junction bases with no gene match: 2. The CDR3 bases are TGCAGCGTTGAGACAGGGGGCAGCTATGGCTACACCTTC. Translation gives CSVETGGSYGYTF.

The chain has TRBV7-3 and TRBJ2-7; 14 bases map to TRBD2. The germline V gene encodes CDR1 SGHTA and CDR2 FQGTGA. This CDR3 is built from 18 residues. V dropped 5 bases and J dropped 6; count of bases not matched to a gene: 15. CDR3 in DNA: TGTGCCAGCAGCCCCCACCCCGGGACTAGCGGGAGTATGGCCGAGCAGTACTTC. Translated, it gives CASSPHPGTSGSMAEQYF.

In this sample, this clone turned up a few times. The chain has TRBV12-3 or TRBV12-4 and TRBJ1-1; TRBD1 aligns across 8 bases. The CDR3 covers 13 residues. With V trimmed by 3 bases and J by 3 bases, 0 bases remained unmatched. In nucleotides, the CDR3 is TGTGCCAGCAGTTTGACAGGGGACACTGAAGCTTTCTTT. This encodes CASSLTGDTEAFF.

The rearrangement uses TRBV28 and TRBJ1-2; the D is unclear. Germline V gene sequence: CDR1 MDHEN, CDR2 SYDVKM. The CDR3 loop spans 13 amino acids. V was cut by 7 bases and J by 8 bases, with 17 bases left in between. CDR3 nucleotides: TGTGCCAGCACCCCAAAAACTGTTAACGGCTACACCTTC. This encodes CASTPKTVNGYTF.

For the CDR3, the DNA is TGTGCCAGCAGTGTCGGGTTGCGGACCGGGGAGCTGTTTTTT. This sequence encodes CASSVGLRTGELFF. The chain carries TRBV2 and TRBJ2-2, with no clear D. The CDR3 sequence is 14 residues long. V was shortened by 4 bases and J by 5 bases, with 11 bases between the two germline ends. Per germline, CDR1 SNHLY and CDR2 FYNNEI.

This rearrangement joins TRBV19 to TRBJ1-4, with a weak D call TRBD1 (5 bases). This CDR3 contains 13 residues. In germline, CDR1 is LNHDA, CDR2 SQIVND (reference sequence). V was cut by 4 bases and J by 7 bases, with 10 bases left in between. The CDR3 region is CASSKRRGEKLFF. Written as DNA, the CDR3 is TGTGCCAGTAGTAAAAGAAGGGGTGAAAAACTGTTTTTT.

This sequence joins TRBV5-1 and TRBJ1-5; maybe TRBD1 (5 bases). Looked up from germline, CDR1 is SGHRS and CDR2 is YFSETQ. V dropped 0 bases and J dropped 7 bases, with 8 bases sitting between them. This CDR3 comprises 13 residues. The CDR3 DNA sequence: TGCGCCAGCAGCTTGGAACGGGGGCAGCCCCAGCATTTT. Its protein product is CASSLERGQPQHF.

The V and J genes are TRBV5-1 and TRBJ2-3, with TRBD1 identical over 10 bases. Germline V CDR1 and CDR2: SGHRS, YFSETQ. The CDR3 covers 14 residues. Trimming at V came to 4 bases and at J to 6 bases, leaving 5 bases not matched to a gene. CDR3: CASSPRTGGDTQYF. DNA for the CDR3: TGCGCCAGCAGCCCAAGGACAGGGGGGGATACGCAGTATTTT.

V gene TRBV3-1 (or the pseudogene TRBV3-2) combines with J gene TRBJ1-4, with 7 bases identical to TRBD1. V lost 0 bases to trimming and J lost 10 bases; unmatched junction nucleotides: 11. CDR1 is LGHDT, CDR2 YNNKEL, per germline (reference sequence). This CDR3 has 16 amino acids. The CDR3 DNA follows: TGTGCCAGCAGCCAAGATTTCGGAGGGGGCGCTGGAAAACTGTTTTTT. It yields the protein CASSQDFGGGAGKLFF.

This chain connects TRBV2 to TRBJ1-6; TRBD1 matches at 9 bases. The CDR3 consists of 15 residues. V gave up 6 bases and J gave up 7 bases; unmatched junction bases: 7. Germline V lookup: CDR1 SNHLY, CDR2 FYNNEI. The CDR3 DNA is TGTGCCAGCAGCTCCAACAGGGGGCCCAATTCACCCCTCCACTTT. As protein: CASSSNRGPNSPLHF.

CDR3 region: CASSLTGFFYGYTF. CDR3 bases: TGTGCCAGCAGCTTAACAGGGTTTTTCTATGGCTACACCTTC. The chain carries TRBV7-2 and TRBJ1-2, with D perhaps TRBD1 (6 bases). Germline V gene sequence: CDR1 SGHTA, CDR2 FQGNSA. Trimming took 2 bases from V and 4 from J, leaving 11 bases between them. The CDR3 is 14 residues long. Full variable domain (remainder filled in from reference TRBV7-2 and TRBJ1-2): GAGVSQSPSNKVTEKGKDVELRCDPISGHTALYWYRQSLGQGLEFLIYFQGNSAPDKSGLPSDRFSAERTGGSVSTLTIQRTQQEDSAVYLCASSLTGFFYGYTFGSGTRLTVV.

This clone came up a few times. Written as DNA, the CDR3 is TGTGCCAGCAGGGCAGGGGTTACCTACGAGCAGTACTTC. Translating it yields CASRAGVTYEQYF. The rearrangement uses TRBV2 and TRBJ2-7; D is perhaps TRBD1 (6 bases). The V end lost 6 bases, the J end lost 2 bases, and 11 bases lay between the germline ends. The CDR3 totals 13 residues. Per the germline V gene, CDR1 is SNHLY and CDR2 is FYNNEI. The variable domain in full, completed from reference TRBV2 and TRBJ2-7, reads EPEVTQTPSHQVTQMGQEVILRCVPISNHLYFYWYRQILGQKVEFLVSFYNNEISEKSEIFDDQFSVERPDGSNFTLKIRSTKLEDSAMYFCASRAGVTYEQYFGPGTRLTVT.

This clone occurred a few times. V and J are TRBV7-2 and TRBJ2-7; D might be TRBD2 (6 bases). Germline V CDR1 and CDR2: SGHTA, FQGNSA. The CDR3 sequence is 16 residues long. Trimming pared 2 bases from V and 0 bases from J, leaving 14 bases between. In nucleotides, the CDR3 is TGTGCCAGCAGCTTAATGGGCGGGGATAGCTCCTACGAGCAGTACTTC. This sequence encodes CASSLMGGDSSYEQYF.

V usage is TRBV2 and J usage is TRBJ1-2; D is possibly TRBD1 (5 bases). The germline V and J ends were trimmed by 8 bases and 4 bases, with 11 bases remaining between them. The CDR3 covers 12 residues. Germline lookup yields CDR1 SNHLY and CDR2 FYNNEI. CDR3 protein: CASWDGRYGYTF. The DNA of the CDR3 is TGTGCCAGCTGGGACGGTCGCTATGGCTACACCTTC. The full variable domain, its missing parts supplied by reference TRBV2 and TRBJ1-2, is EPEVTQTPSHQVTQMGQEVILRCVPISNHLYFYWYRQILGQKVEFLVSFYNNEISEKSEIFDDQFSVERPDGSNFTLKIRSTKLEDSAMYFCASWDGRYGYTFGSGTRLTVV.

This chain joins TRBV5-1 and TRBJ1-6; 8 bases map to TRBD1. Germline V gene lookup returns CDR1 SGHRS and CDR2 YFSETQ. J lost 11 bases, V lost 0 bases, and 4 bases had no gene match. This CDR3 comprises 14 residues. CDR3 residues: CASSLGAGGTPLHF. In DNA form, the CDR3 reads TGCGCCAGCAGCTTGGGGGCAGGGGGCACACCCCTCCACTTT.

The chain links TRBV28 to TRBJ1-1; the D is unclear. This CDR3 is built from 14 residues. The germline CDR1 and CDR2 sequences are MDHEN and SYDVKM. Trimming pared 6 bases from V and 1 base from J, leaving 12 bases between. Here the CDR3 reads CASSPTQWNTEAFF. The CDR3 DNA follows: TGTGCCAGCAGCCCGACCCAGTGGAACACTGAAGCTTTCTTT.

V usage is TRBV7-2 and J usage is TRBJ2-3, with 7 bases matching TRBD2. CDR1 is SGHTA, CDR2 FQGNSA, per germline. The CDR3 runs to 15 residues. Germline trimming cut 1 base from V and 2 bases from J; bases unmatched to any gene: 3. The CDR3 nucleotides are TGTGCCAGCAGCTTAGTAGCGGGCCCCACAGATACGCAGTATTTT. Translating gives CASSLVAGPTDTQYF.

This clone was detected a few times. J is TRBJ1-2 and V is TRBV20-1, with D unresolved. Germline V gives CDR1 DFQATT, CDR2 SNEGSKA (reference sequence). The CDR3 is made up of 10 amino acids. V dropped 4 bases and J dropped 8 bases, with 8 bases sitting between them. In DNA form, the CDR3 reads TGCAGTGCTATTTTTGAGGGCTACACCTTC. Protein: CSAIFEGYTF.